A single TCR beta chain is shown here with its context. As yet, its antigen is unknown. Documented time point: pretreatment peripheral blood. Patient sample counts ranged from 1 to 8, pretreatment and on-treatment. Spiking each PCR with synthetic TCR analog templates was performed. Produced via immunoSEQ multiplex PCR; TCRdb's table is partial and in-frame only. The repertoire includes some 56,000 clones, roughly 82% of them detected once, and over 1% sits in the top ten. Trimming at V came to 0 bases and at J to 8 bases, leaving 5 bases not matched to a gene. Germline CDR1 and CDR2: SGHRS and YFSETQ. The CDR3 consists of 14 residues. This sample was taken from a study of PD-L1 blockade in urothelial cancer. Study as a whole: The authors examined blood 3 weeks (second dose) and 6 weeks after treatment start.

Study-wide findings and caveats: In blood sampled pretreatment, TCR clonality below the median predicted better survival.

The sample consisted of PBMCs, taken around atezolizumab (anti-PD-L1) treatment. The sequence derives from a man over 45 with urothelial cancer. The V call is TRBV5-1, the J call TRBJ2-1; 7 bases are shared with TRBD1. The CDR3 coding sequence is TGCGCCAGCAGCTTGGTTCGGCAGGGGGATGAGCAGTTCTTC. Encoded protein: CASSLVRQGDEQFF.